The 8 T cell receptor beta chains given below trace back to one sample, sequenced in a study of cytomegalovirus exposure and HLA in healthy donors. Primers included in the PCR were 60 Vbeta and 13 Jbeta primers. Method: immunoSEQ multiplex PCR; TCRdb's copy keeps in-frame clones and lacks some. The table includes fewer than 200,000 clones, around 84% detected once. The specimen was PBMCs. Receptors were obtained from a girl aged 2-10 years in good health and CMV-seropositive.

The V call is TRBV6-1, the J call TRBJ1-2; D unclear. The V gene's germline CDR1 is MNHNS and CDR2 SASEGT. There are 12 residues in the CDR3. The ends were cut back, 6 bases at V and 5 bases at J, with 10 bases in the middle. CDR3 loop: CASSTTVYGYTF. CDR3 nucleotide sequence: TGTGCCAGCAGCACTACTGTATATGGCTACACCTTC.

The chain is built from TRBV30 and TRBJ2-7, with 12 bases matching TRBD2. Germline V lookup: CDR1 GTSNPN, CDR2 SVGIG (reference sequence). The CDR3 is 14 amino acids. Losses at the gene ends were 7 bases for V and 7 bases for J; bases not matched to a gene: 11. CDR3 coding DNA: TGTGCCTCCTCAGGACTAGCGGGGCTAGAAGAGCAGTACTTC. Protein: CASSGLAGLEEQYF.

The chain couples TRBV18 to TRBJ1-1; 7 bases agree with TRBD1. Germline-derived CDR1 and CDR2 are KGHSH and LQKENI. The CDR3 totals 15 residues. V lost 3 bases, J lost 2 bases, and 6 bases stayed unmatched. Written as DNA, the CDR3 is TGTGCCAGCTCACCCCCGGACAGGATCAACACTGAAGCTTTCTTT. Protein product: CASSPPDRINTEAFF.

V is TRBV9 and J is TRBJ1-1; D is possibly TRBD1 (5 bases). The CDR3 extends over 14 amino acids. Trimming pared 0 bases from V and 4 bases from J, leaving 10 bases between. Germline V gives CDR1 SGDLS, CDR2 YYNGEE. DNA of the CDR3: TGTGCCAGCAGCGTAGTTCGACAGTTCACTGAAGCTTTCTTT. Translating it yields CASSVVRQFTEAFF.

The chain is built from TRBV7-9 and TRBJ1-2; TRBD1 is a possible D gene (5 bases). Germline CDR1 reads SEHNR; CDR2 reads FQNEAQ (reference sequence). V gave up 7 bases and J gave up 5 bases, with 20 bases separating them. This CDR3 contains 15 residues. The CDR3 DNA sequence: TGTGCCAGCACCATCGTAGGGGATACCCCTTATGGCTACACCTTC. The encoded protein is CASTIVGDTPYGYTF.

This rearrangement joins TRBV5-1 to TRBJ1-3; TRBD1 matches 7 bases. V shed 1 base, J shed 0 bases, and the junction held 7 bases outside the gene matches. CDR3 length: 17 amino acids. Looked up from germline, CDR1 is SGHRS and CDR2 is YFSETQ. Here the CDR3 DNA reads TGCGCCAGCAGCTTGTCCGGGACAGCATACTCTGGAAACACCATATATTTT. Translated: CASSLSGTAYSGNTIYF.

This clone occurred once. This chain links TRBV4-1 with TRBJ1-6, with D possibly matching TRBD1 (5 bases). CDR1 and CDR2 from the germline V gene are MGHRA and YSYEKL. V was clipped by 3 bases and J by 6 bases, with 15 bases between them. There are 16 residues in the CDR3. The CDR3 nucleotides read TGCGCCAGCAGCCACGAAGGGGAGGCACTTAATTCACCCCTCCACTTT. As protein: CASSHEGEALNSPLHF.

This sequence joins TRBV4-2 and TRBJ2-2; possibly TRBD2 for D (5 bases). Germline CDR1 and CDR2: LGHNA and YNFKEQ. The CDR3 runs to 17 residues. The germline V and J ends were trimmed by 0 bases and 1 base, with 12 bases remaining between them. CDR3 in DNA: TGTGCCAGCAGCCAAGATAGCGACTCCCTGAACACCGGGGAGCTGTTTTTT. It translates to CASSQDSDSLNTGELFF.